One sample yielded the 25 T cell receptor beta chains listed below, sequenced in a study of cytomegalovirus exposure and HLA in healthy donors. The PCR was carried out with 60 Vbeta primers and 13 Jbeta primers. Sequenced by immunoSEQ multiplex PCR; TCRdb stores in-frame clones only, minus some. The table shows about 200,000 clones, with about 81% occurring only once. Sequences were obtained from PBMCs. The receptors shown here come from a woman in her forties in good health and CMV-seronegative.

The CDR3: CASSIVGGGEQFF. CDR3 DNA: TGTGCCAGCTCGATCGTGGGGGGGGGCGAGCAGTTCTTC. The chain combines TRBV11-3 with TRBJ2-1; D is possibly TRBD2 (7 bases). This CDR3 contains 13 residues. The V gene's germline CDR1 is SGHNT and CDR2 YENEEA. V lost 8 bases and J 10 bases, leaving 18 bases between the germline ends.

The chain couples TRBV27 to TRBJ1-1, with 7 bases fitting TRBD1. Germline CDR1 is MNHEY and CDR2 is SMNVEV (reference sequence). The CDR3 has 14 residues. Losses at the gene ends were 10 bases for V and 5 bases for J; bases not matched to a gene: 13. Here the CDR3 DNA reads TGTGCCACCTCAACTCTTGACAGGGTAACTGAAGCTTTCTTT. Protein sequence: CATSTLDRVTEAFF.

The V gene is TRBV9, the J gene TRBJ2-2, with D perhaps matching TRBD1 (7 bases). Trimming shortened V by 7 bases and J by 2 bases, and 15 bases separated the two germline ends. This CDR3 region has 15 residues. Germline values: CDR1 SGDLS, CDR2 YYNGEE. The CDR3 loop is CASSGRGANTGELFF. The CDR3 DNA reads TGTGCCAGCTCGGGCAGGGGGGCTAACACCGGGGAGCTGTTTTTT.

This chain connects TRBV19 to TRBJ2-3, with D possibly matching TRBD1 (5 bases). Germline lookup yields CDR1 LNHDA and CDR2 SQIVND (reference sequence). V lost 6 bases, J lost 1 base, and 11 bases lay in between. The CDR3 runs to 14 residues. The CDR3 protein is CASSAQGRTDTQYF. CDR3 DNA sequence: TGTGCCAGTAGCGCCCAGGGCCGCACAGATACGCAGTATTTT.

The rearrangement links TRBV11-2 to TRBJ2-2, with 9 bases matching TRBD2. CDR3 length: 15 amino acids. V was pared by 1 base and J by 6 bases, with 3 bases of the junction left unmatched. The germline V gene encodes CDR1 SGHAT and CDR2 FQNNGV. The CDR3 loop reads CASSLGSGSPGELFF. The CDR3 region has the DNA TGTGCCAGCAGCTTAGGTAGCGGGAGTCCCGGGGAGCTGTTTTTT.

The rearrangement links TRBV9 to TRBJ2-1; D is perhaps TRBD1 (8 bases). V was cut by 3 bases and J by 6 bases, with 19 bases left in between. Germline CDR1 reads SGDLS; CDR2 reads YYNGEE. The CDR3 covers 16 residues. Here the CDR3 DNA reads TGTGCCAGCAGCGCCAACAGGGGGACTAAGACCAATGAGCAGTTCTTC. The encoded protein is CASSANRGTKTNEQFF.

In this sample, this clone turned up a few times. The chain joins TRBV7-9 to TRBJ2-5; no reliable D call. The CDR3 consists of 13 residues. Trimming shortened V by 7 bases and J by 3 bases, and 12 bases separated the two germline ends. Germline-derived CDR1 and CDR2 are SEHNR and FQNEAQ (reference sequence). The CDR3 coding sequence is TGTGCCAGCACCTCCGCCTCAGAAGAGACCCAGTACTTC. This encodes CASTSASEETQYF.

V and J are TRBV7-9 and TRBJ1-1, with D possibly matching TRBD1 (6 bases). V was trimmed by 5 bases and J by 2 bases, leaving 18 bases between them. This CDR3 is 16 amino acids long. Germline CDR1 SEHNR, CDR2 FQNEAQ (reference sequence). CDR3 residues: CASSPTPGTSNTEAFF. The CDR3, as DNA: TGTGCCAGCAGCCCCACCCCCGGGACATCTAACACTGAAGCTTTCTTT.

The V and J genes are TRBV7-9 and TRBJ1-4; D may be TRBD1 (5 bases). V lost 3 bases, J lost 14 bases, and 10 bases lay in between. The germline CDR1 and CDR2 sequences are SEHNR and FQNEAQ (reference sequence). The CDR3 length is 11 residues. CDR3 in DNA: TGTGCCAGCAGCTTGCAGGGAGGTCTGTTTTTT. Its protein is CASSLQGGLFF. The full variable domain, completed using reference TRBV7-9 and TRBJ1-4, is DTGVSQNPRHKITKRGQNVTFRCDPISEHNRLYWYRQTLGQGPEFLTYFQNEAQLEKSRLLSDRFSAERPKGSFSTLEIQRTEQGDSAMYLCASSLQGGLFFGSGTQLSVL.

This clone has only one observation. V is TRBV4-2 and J is TRBJ2-2; 16 nucleotides agree with TRBD2. V lost 3 bases, J lost 5 bases, and 9 bases stayed unmatched. The V gene's germline CDR1 is LGHNA and CDR2 YNFKEQ. CDR3 length: 19 amino acids. CDR3 nucleotides: TGTGCCAGCAGCCACTCCTCGGGACTAGCGGGAGGGCAGACCGGGGAGCTGTTTTTT. It yields the protein CASSHSSGLAGGQTGELFF.

The chain couples TRBV12-5 to TRBJ2-1; TRBD1 agrees at 9 bases. With V trimmed by 7 bases and J by 6 bases, 7 bases remained unmatched. The CDR3 extends over 14 amino acids. The germline V gene has CDR1 LGHNT and CDR2 FRNRAP. The CDR3 DNA reads as TGTGCTAGTGTGCCGGGACAGGGTAGCAATGAGCAGTTCTTC. It specifies CASVPGQGSNEQFF.

This clone was found once. The V and J genes are TRBV27 and TRBJ2-7, with a weak D call TRBD1 (5 bases). This CDR3 comprises 14 residues. Germline V gives CDR1 MNHEY, CDR2 SMNVEV (reference sequence). V lost 7 bases and J 2 bases, leaving 15 bases between the germline ends. The CDR3 loop is CASMSFGATYEQYF. The CDR3 coding sequence is TGTGCCAGCATGAGTTTTGGGGCCACCTACGAGCAGTACTTC.

The V call is TRBV28, the J call TRBJ1-1; D perhaps matches TRBD1 (6 bases). The CDR3 has 13 amino acids. Trimming cost V 4 bases and J 7 bases, with 13 bases left between them. Germline assignment: CDR1 MDHEN and CDR2 SYDVKM. In DNA form, the CDR3 reads TGTGCCAGCAGTTCAACAGGGCGCGGTGAAGCTTTCTTT. Residues: CASSSTGRGEAFF.

There are a few counts of this clone. The chain links TRBV6-5 to TRBJ2-1; D perhaps matches TRBD1 (6 bases). The CDR3 runs to 12 residues. Germline loops: CDR1 MNHEY, CDR2 SVGAGI. V dropped 8 bases and J dropped 4 bases, with 9 bases sitting between them. CDR3 nucleotides: TGTGCCAGCGGACAGTGGTACAATGAGCAGTTCTTC. Translated, it gives CASGQWYNEQFF.

The chain employs TRBV18 and TRBJ2-7; 7 bases are a match to TRBD1. The germline CDR1 and CDR2 sequences are KGHSH and LQKENI. With V trimmed by 2 bases and J by 6 bases, 10 bases remained unmatched. CDR3 size: 15 residues. CDR3 amino acids: CASSPEGQPFGEQYF. The CDR3, as DNA: TGTGCCAGCTCACCAGAGGGACAGCCTTTCGGCGAGCAGTACTTC.

This chain links TRBV6-6 with TRBJ2-7; 8 bases map to TRBD1. J was trimmed by 0 bases and V by 5 bases; bases with no gene match: 6. The germline gives CDR1 MNHNY, CDR2 SVGAGI (reference sequence). This CDR3 is 15 amino acids long. The CDR3 loop reads CASSGQGQSSYEQYF. The CDR3 nucleotides read TGTGCCAGCAGTGGACAGGGCCAAAGCTCCTACGAGCAGTACTTC.

The V and J genes are TRBV2 and TRBJ2-2; D may be TRBD1 (6 bases). The V gene's germline CDR1 is SNHLY and CDR2 FYNNEI. The CDR3 is made up of 14 amino acids. The ends were cut back, 6 bases at V and 3 bases at J, with 11 bases in the middle. CDR3 DNA sequence: TGTGCCAGCAGAAATACAGGGTACACCGGGGAGCTGTTTTTT. Translating it yields CASRNTGYTGELFF.

This clone occurred once. This chain connects TRBV27 to TRBJ1-1; unclear D gene. Germline V gene data show CDR1 as MNHEY and CDR2 as SMNVEV (reference sequence). CDR3 size: 15 residues. V lost 3 bases to trimming and J lost 1 base, with 12 bases between them. The chain's CDR3 is CASSLVAGGNTEAFF. The CDR3 DNA sequence: TGTGCCAGCAGTTTGGTCGCAGGAGGGAACACTGAAGCTTTCTTT.

The chain links TRBV25-1 to TRBJ1-2, with a weak D call TRBD1 (5 bases). CDR3 length equals 15 residues. Trimming took off 4 bases at V and 3 bases at J, with 15 bases between the two ends. Germline assignment: CDR1 MGHDK and CDR2 SYGVNS. The CDR3 protein is CASSVSPGTDYGYTF. The CDR3 coding sequence is TGTGCCAGCAGTGTGTCACCGGGGACTGACTATGGCTACACCTTC.

As regards this clone: This sample also contains other DNA sequences that code for the same CDR3. The chain uses TRBV7-9 and TRBJ1-3; no clear D gene. CDR3 length equals 12 residues. Trimming removed 8 bases from V and 4 bases from J, with 9 bases in between. CDR1 SEHNR and CDR2 FQNEAQ come from the germline V gene (reference sequence). CDR3 DNA sequence: TGTGCCAGCTCGTTAAGCGGAAACACCATATATTTT. It is translated as CASSLSGNTIYF.

The J gene is TRBJ2-5, the V gene TRBV25-1, with 7 nucleotides matching TRBD2. Germline assignment: CDR1 MGHDK and CDR2 SYGVNS. This CDR3 has 15 amino acids. Unmatched junction bases numbered 8, after V lost 4 bases and J lost 3 bases. The CDR3 spells CASSAQRGGKETQYF. CDR3 nucleotides: TGTGCCAGCAGTGCCCAGCGGGGAGGGAAAGAGACCCAGTACTTC. The full variable domain, rest sourced from reference TRBV25-1 and TRBJ2-5, is EADIYQTPRYLVIGTGKKITLECSQTMGHDKMYWYQQDPGMELHLIHYSYGVNSTEKGDLSSESTVSRIRTEHFPLTLESARPSHTSQYLCASSAQRGGKETQYFGPGTRLLVL.

This chain connects TRBV30 to TRBJ2-2; 8 bases align to TRBD1. Germline V gene data show CDR1 as GTSNPN and CDR2 as SVGIG (reference sequence). The V segment lost 4 bases and the J segment 0 bases; nucleotides outside the gene matches: 7. This CDR3 is 16 amino acids long. The CDR3 here is CAWTRDRSTNTGELFF. The CDR3 nucleotides are TGTGCCTGGACCCGGGACAGGTCCACGAACACCGGGGAGCTGTTTTTT.

The genes are TRBV9 and TRBJ1-2; D gene uncertain. The CDR3 spans 15 residues. Trimming stripped 2 bases from V and 2 bases from J, with 13 bases between. Germline V gene data show CDR1 as SGDLS and CDR2 as YYNGEE. In nucleotides, the CDR3 is TGTGCCAGCAGCGTCCTTGGAGGGAAGAACTATGGCTACACCTTC. It yields the protein CASSVLGGKNYGYTF.

The rearrangement links TRBV25-1 to TRBJ2-7, with 7 bases identical to TRBD1. Germline lookup yields CDR1 MGHDK and CDR2 SYGVNS. This CDR3 has 13 amino acids. The V segment lost 6 bases and the J segment 0 bases; nucleotides outside the gene matches: 2. The CDR3, as DNA: TGTGCCAGCAGACGGACAGGCTCCTACGAGCAGTACTTC. As protein: CASRRTGSYEQYF.

This sequence joins TRBV11-2 and TRBJ1-2; 9 bases fit TRBD1. CDR1 is SGHAT, CDR2 FQNNGV, per germline. The CDR3 is 16 amino acids. Trimming removed 5 bases from V and 5 bases from J; junction bases left unmatched: 12. Here the CDR3 reads CASSRPGQGSRYGYTF. CDR3 bases: TGTGCCAGCAGCCGTCCGGGACAGGGTAGTCGGTATGGCTACACCTTC.